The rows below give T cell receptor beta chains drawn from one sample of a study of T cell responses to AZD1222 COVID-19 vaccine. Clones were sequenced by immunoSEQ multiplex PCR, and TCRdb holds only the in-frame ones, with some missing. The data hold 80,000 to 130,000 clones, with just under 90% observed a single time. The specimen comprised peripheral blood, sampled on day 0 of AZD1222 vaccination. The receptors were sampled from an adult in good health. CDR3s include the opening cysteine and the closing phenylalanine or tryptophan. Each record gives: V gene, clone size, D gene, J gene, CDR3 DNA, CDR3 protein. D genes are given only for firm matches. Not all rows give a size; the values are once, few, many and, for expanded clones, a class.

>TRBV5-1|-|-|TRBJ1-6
TGCGCCAGCACCACCCTCCCCGGGGGGGACCTAATCCACTTT
CASTTLPGGDLIHF
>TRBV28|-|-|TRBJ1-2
TGTGCCAGCAGCAACAACTATGGCTACACCTTC
CASSNNYGYTF
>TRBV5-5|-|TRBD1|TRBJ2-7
TGTGCCAGCAGCAGGCTCCGGGACAGGGCCTACGAGCAGTACTTC
CASSRLRDRAYEQYF
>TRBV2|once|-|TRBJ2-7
TGTGCCAGCAAGGTCCTGCGGTTGTCCTCCGACGAGCAGTACTTC
CASKVLRLSSDEQYF
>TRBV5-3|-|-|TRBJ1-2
TGTGCCAGAAGCTTCACCCTCCCGCCAGCCAAGCCAGTATCTAACTATGGCTACACCTTC
CARSFTLPPAKPVSNYGYTF
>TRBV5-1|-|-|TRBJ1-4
TGCGCCAGCAGCCCCAGTTTGGGAACTAATGAAAAACTGTTTTTT
CASSPSLGTNEKLFF
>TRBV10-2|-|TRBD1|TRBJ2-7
TGCGCCAGCACCGACCCGGGGACAGGGAGCTCCTACGAGCAGTACTTC
CASTDPGTGSSYEQYF
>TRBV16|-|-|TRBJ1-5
TGTGCCAGCAGCCAAGATACAGGGAGTAATCAGCCCCAGCATTTT
CASSQDTGSNQPQHF
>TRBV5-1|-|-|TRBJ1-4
TGCGCCAGCAGATTTGGGGAGAATGAAAAACTGTTTTTT
CASRFGENEKLFF
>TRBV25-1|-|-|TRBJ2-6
TGTGCCAGCAGTGAATACGAGGCTGGGGCCAACGTCCTGACTTTC
CASSEYEAGANVLTF
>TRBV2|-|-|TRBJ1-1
TGTGCCAGCAGGGATAGGGTTGGCATGAACACTGAAGCTTTCTTT
CASRDRVGMNTEAFF
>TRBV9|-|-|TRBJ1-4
TGTGCCAGCAGCCCCAGGGGCCGGGGGGTTGAAAAACTGTTTTTT
CASSPRGRGVEKLFF
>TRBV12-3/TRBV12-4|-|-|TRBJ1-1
TGTGCCAGCAGTCTCGTCTTCACTGAAGCTTTCTTT
CASSLVFTEAFF
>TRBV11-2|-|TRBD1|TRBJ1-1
TGTGCCAGCAGCTTAGATGCTGGGACCTCCCGGGACAGGCTGAACACTGAAGCTTTCTTT
CASSLDAGTSRDRLNTEAFF
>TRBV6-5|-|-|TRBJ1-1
TGTGCCAGCAGTTACGGCCGGCGGAACACTGAAGCTTTCTTT
CASSYGRRNTEAFF
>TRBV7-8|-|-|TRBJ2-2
TGTGCCAGCAGCCCAGGGGGACTCCCCGGGGAGCTGTTTTTT
CASSPGGLPGELFF
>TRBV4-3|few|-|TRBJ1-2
TGCGCCAGCAGCCGCTCGACAGGTTCCTATGGCTACACCTTC
CASSRSTGSYGYTF
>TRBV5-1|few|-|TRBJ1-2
TGCGCCAGCAGCTTGGAGGCAGCCTTCTATGGCTACACCTTC
CASSLEAAFYGYTF
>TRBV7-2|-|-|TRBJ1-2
TGTGCCAGCAGCTTAGATTCAGGGCGCTATGGCTACACCTTC
CASSLDSGRYGYTF
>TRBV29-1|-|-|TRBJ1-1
TGCAGCGCTGGAGGGTCCACTGAAGCTTTCTTT
CSAGGSTEAFF
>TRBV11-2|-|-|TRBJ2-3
TGTGCCAGCAGCCAGCTGGGGGGCCCTAGCACAGATACGCAGTATTTT
CASSQLGGPSTDTQYF
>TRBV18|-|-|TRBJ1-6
TGTGCCAGCTCACCGTATGGACTGGGGGGGAGCTCCTATAATTCACCCCTCCACTTT
CASSPYGLGGSSYNSPLHF